This T cell receptor beta chain was found in a study of shared clonotypes between healthy human individuals. Findings and limits, study-wide: The rarefaction results pointed to incomplete sorted-subset sequencing despite large depth. Sequencing depth was a factor that was expected to affect clonotype sharing among donors.

It was CD45RO-negative cells, positively selected for CCR7, that made up naive CD8 cells, with terminally differentiated effector memory CD45RA+ cells excluded. Deletions cut 3 bases from V and 5 bases from J, with 4 bases between. Germline V gene data show CDR1 as MDHEN and CDR2 as SYDVKM. CDR3 length: 12 residues. On this clone: The antigen is not known. The sample carries other DNA sequences with the same CDR3.

The deep-level immunoSEQ assay was used. Sorted subsets were amplified in replicate PCRs using around 0.2 ug DNA, about 30,000 T cell genomes. TCRdb's table, derived via immunoSEQ multiplex PCR, lists solely in-frame clones and lacks some. Counted here are around 610,000 clones, roughly 96% occurring once; the ten biggest clones make up roughly 0.12%. The gene calls are TRBV28 and TRBJ2-2; D remains unclear. The TCR originated in a woman under 40 in good health. The sequencing sample was made of naive CD8+ T cells sorted from blood. CDR3 sequence (DNA): TGTGCCAGCAGTTTCGGGACCGGGGAGCTGTTTTTT. Its protein product is CASSFGTGELFF.